The source of this T cell receptor (beta chain) is a study of T-cell reconstitution after alpha-beta-depleted transplantation in children. Study-level points and caveats: After transplant, high TCRbeta diversity at day 60 in some patients arose from surviving recipient T cells and thymic progenitors. One year post-transplant, T-cell counts and diversity were largely derived from T cells produced anew. It was reported that alpha-beta T cells came from several hundred expanded graft clones (about two months after transplant).

The CDR3 sequence is 17 residues long. Trimming cost V 6 bases and J 0 bases; bases outside gene matches: 7. Details on this clonotype: The antigen is unknown.

The library targeted TCRbeta and was prepared with unique molecular identifiers. Each CDR3 protein gets one entry after TCRdb re-called the PCR reads with MiXCR. The sample has approximately 89,000 distinct CDR3 sequences, roughly a sixth seen once; the top ten hold 15% to 20%. This sequence was found in a male patient aged 2 to 9 who had a stem cell transplant for acute lymphoblastic leukemia, so the T cells may come from the graft donor. The input for sequencing was PBMCs, mostly from graft donor cells, taken 180 days after TCRalphabeta/CD19-depleted stem cell transplant. J is TRBJ2-6 and V is TRBV12-3 or TRBV12-4; 8 bases are shared with TRBD1. The CDR3 DNA reads TGTGCCAGCAGGGGGGACAGGAGGAGCTCTGGGGCCAACGTCCTGACTTTC. This translates into CASRGDRRSSGANVLTF.